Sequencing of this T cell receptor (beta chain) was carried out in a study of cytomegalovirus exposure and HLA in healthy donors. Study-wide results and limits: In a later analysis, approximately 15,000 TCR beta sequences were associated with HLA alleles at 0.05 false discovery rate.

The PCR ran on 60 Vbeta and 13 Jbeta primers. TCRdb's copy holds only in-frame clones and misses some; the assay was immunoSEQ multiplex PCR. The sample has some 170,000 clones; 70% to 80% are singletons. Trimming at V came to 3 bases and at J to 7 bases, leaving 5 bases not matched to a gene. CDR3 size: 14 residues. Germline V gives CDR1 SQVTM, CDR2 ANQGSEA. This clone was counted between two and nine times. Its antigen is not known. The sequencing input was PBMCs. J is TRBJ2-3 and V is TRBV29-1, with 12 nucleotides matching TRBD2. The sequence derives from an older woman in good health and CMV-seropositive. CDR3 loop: CSVDITSGRNTQYF. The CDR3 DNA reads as TGCAGCGTTGATATTACTAGCGGGAGGAATACGCAGTATTTT.